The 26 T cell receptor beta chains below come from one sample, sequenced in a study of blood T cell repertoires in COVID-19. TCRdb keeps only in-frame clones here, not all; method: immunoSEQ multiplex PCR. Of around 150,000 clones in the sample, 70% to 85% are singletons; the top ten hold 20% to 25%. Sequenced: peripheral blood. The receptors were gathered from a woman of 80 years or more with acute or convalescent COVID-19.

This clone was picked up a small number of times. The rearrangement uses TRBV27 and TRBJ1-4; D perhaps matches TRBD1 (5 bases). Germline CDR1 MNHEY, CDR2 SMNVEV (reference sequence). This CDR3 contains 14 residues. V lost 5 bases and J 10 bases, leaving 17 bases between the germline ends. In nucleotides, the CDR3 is TGTGCCAGCAGTCCTAGTGGGGGGAGACGAAAACTGTTTTTT. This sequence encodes CASSPSGGRRKLFF.

The CDR3 DNA follows: TGTGCCAGCAGCTTAGGACATAACCTAGCCAAAAACATTCAGTACTTC. The encoded protein is CASSLGHNLAKNIQYF. The chain couples TRBV7-9 to TRBJ2-4; D is undetermined. The CDR3 is 16 residues long. Trimming left V 1 base short and J 0 bases short, with 10 bases between. Germline-derived CDR1 and CDR2 are SEHNR and FQNEAQ (reference sequence). The variable domain in full, completed from reference TRBV7-9 and TRBJ2-4, reads DTGVSQNPRHKITKRGQNVTFRCDPISEHNRLYWYRQTLGQGPEFLTYFQNEAQLEKSRLLSDRFSAERPKGSFSTLEIQRTEQGDSAMYLCASSLGHNLAKNIQYFGAGTRLSVL.

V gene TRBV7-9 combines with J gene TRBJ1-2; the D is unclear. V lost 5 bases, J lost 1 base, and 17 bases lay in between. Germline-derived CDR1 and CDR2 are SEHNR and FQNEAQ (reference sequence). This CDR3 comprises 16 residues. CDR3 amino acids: CASSPMRGADNYGYTF. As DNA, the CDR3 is TGTGCCAGCAGCCCGATGCGGGGAGCAGATAACTATGGCTACACCTTC. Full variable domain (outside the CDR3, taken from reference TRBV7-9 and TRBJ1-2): DTGVSQNPRHKITKRGQNVTFRCDPISEHNRLYWYRQTLGQGPEFLTYFQNEAQLEKSRLLSDRFSAERPKGSFSTLEIQRTEQGDSAMYLCASSPMRGADNYGYTFGSGTRLTVV.

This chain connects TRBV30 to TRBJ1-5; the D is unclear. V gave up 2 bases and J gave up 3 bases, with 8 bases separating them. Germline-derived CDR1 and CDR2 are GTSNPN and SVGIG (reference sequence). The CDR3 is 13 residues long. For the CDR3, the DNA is TGTGCCTGGAGTTTTAATAACAATCAGCCCCAGCATTTT. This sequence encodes CAWSFNNNQPQHF.

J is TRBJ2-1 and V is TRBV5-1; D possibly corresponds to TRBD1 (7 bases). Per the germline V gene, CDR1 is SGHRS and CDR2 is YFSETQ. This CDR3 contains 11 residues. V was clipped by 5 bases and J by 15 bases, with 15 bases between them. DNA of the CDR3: TGCGCCAGCAGTGGGGGGACAGAAACGTTCTTC. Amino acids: CASSGGTETFF. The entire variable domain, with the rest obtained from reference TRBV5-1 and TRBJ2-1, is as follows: KAGVTQTPRYLIKTRGQQVTLSCSPISGHRSVSWYQQTPGQGLQFLFEYFSETQRNKGNFPGRFSGRQFSNSRSEMNVSTLELGDSALYLCASSGGTETFFGPGTRLTVL.

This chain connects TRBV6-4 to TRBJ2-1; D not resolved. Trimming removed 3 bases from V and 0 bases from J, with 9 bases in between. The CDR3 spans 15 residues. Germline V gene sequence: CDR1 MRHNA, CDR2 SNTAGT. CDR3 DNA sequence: TGTGCCAGCAGTGAATTTTCCAGCTCCTACAATGAGCAGTTCTTC. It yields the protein CASSEFSSSYNEQFF.

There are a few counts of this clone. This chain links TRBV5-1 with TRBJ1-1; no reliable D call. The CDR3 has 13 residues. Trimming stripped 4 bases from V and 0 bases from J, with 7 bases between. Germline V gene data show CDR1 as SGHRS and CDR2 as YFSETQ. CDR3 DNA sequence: TGCGCCAGCAGCGCTCAGGTGAACACTGAAGCTTTCTTT. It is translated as CASSAQVNTEAFF.

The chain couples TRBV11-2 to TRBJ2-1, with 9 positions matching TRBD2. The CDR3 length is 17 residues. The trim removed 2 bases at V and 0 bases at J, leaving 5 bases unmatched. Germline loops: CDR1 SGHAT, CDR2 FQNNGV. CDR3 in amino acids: CASSLRAGGSSYNEQFF. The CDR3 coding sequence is TGTGCCAGCAGCTTAAGGGCGGGAGGGAGCTCCTACAATGAGCAGTTCTTC.

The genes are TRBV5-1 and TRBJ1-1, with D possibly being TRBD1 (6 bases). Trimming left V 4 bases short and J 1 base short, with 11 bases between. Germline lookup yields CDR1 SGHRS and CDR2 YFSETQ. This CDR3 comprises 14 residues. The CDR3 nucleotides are TGCGCCAGCAGCCCCTTGACAGGGAACACTGAAGCTTTCTTT. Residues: CASSPLTGNTEAFF. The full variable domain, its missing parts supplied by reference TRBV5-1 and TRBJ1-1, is KAGVTQTPRYLIKTRGQQVTLSCSPISGHRSVSWYQQTPGQGLQFLFEYFSETQRNKGNFPGRFSGRQFSNSRSEMNVSTLELGDSALYLCASSPLTGNTEAFFGQGTRLTVV.

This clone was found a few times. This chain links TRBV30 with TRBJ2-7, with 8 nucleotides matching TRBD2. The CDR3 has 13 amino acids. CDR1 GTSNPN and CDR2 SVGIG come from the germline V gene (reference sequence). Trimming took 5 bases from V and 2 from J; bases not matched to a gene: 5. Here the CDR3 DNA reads TGTGCCTGGTCGCCGGGACTAGCCTACGAGCAGTACTTC. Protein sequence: CAWSPGLAYEQYF.

CDR3 sequence (DNA): TGCGCCAGCAGCTTGACGGTTGAATATGGCTACACCTTC. Translation gives CASSLTVEYGYTF. The chain combines TRBV5-1 with TRBJ1-2; D remains ambiguous. In germline, CDR1 is SGHRS, CDR2 YFSETQ. The CDR3 is 13 amino acids. Deletions cut 1 base from V and 5 bases from J, with 9 bases between.

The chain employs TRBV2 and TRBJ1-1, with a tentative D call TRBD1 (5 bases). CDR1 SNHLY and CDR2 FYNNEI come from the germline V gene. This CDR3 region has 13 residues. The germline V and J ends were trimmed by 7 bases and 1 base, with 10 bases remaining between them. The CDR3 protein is CASKGRTNTEAFF. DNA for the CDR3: TGTGCCAGCAAGGGGCGTACGAACACTGAAGCTTTCTTT. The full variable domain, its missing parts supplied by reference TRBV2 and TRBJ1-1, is EPEVTQTPSHQVTQMGQEVILRCVPISNHLYFYWYRQILGQKVEFLVSFYNNEISEKSEIFDDQFSVERPDGSNFTLKIRSTKLEDSAMYFCASKGRTNTEAFFGQGTRLTVV.

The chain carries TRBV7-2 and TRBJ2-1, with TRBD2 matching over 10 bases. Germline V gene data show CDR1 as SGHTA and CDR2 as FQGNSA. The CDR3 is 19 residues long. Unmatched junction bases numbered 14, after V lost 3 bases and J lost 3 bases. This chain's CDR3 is CASSFETSGWGAIYNEQFF. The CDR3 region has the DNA TGTGCCAGCAGCTTCGAGACTAGCGGGTGGGGGGCGATCTACAATGAGCAGTTCTTC.

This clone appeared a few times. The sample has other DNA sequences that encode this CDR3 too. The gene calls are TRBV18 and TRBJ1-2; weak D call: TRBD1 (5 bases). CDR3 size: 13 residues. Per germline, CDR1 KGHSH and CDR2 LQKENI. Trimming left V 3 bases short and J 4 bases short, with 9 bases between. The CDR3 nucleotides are TGTGCCAGCTCACCCGACAGCCTCTATGGCTACACCTTC. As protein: CASSPDSLYGYTF.

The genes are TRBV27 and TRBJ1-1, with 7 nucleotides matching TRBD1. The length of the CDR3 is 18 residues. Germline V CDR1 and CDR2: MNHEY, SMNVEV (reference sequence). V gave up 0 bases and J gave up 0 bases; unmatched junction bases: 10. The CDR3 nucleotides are TGTGCCAGCAGTTTATCGTACAGGGGATCGTTTATGAACACTGAAGCTTTCTTT. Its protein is CASSLSYRGSFMNTEAFF.

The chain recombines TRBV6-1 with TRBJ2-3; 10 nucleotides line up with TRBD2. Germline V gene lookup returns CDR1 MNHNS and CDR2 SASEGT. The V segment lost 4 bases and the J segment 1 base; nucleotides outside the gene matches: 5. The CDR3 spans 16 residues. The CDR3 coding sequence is TGTGCCAGCAGTGGGGTAGCGGGAGGTGGCACAGATACGCAGTATTTT. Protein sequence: CASSGVAGGGTDTQYF.

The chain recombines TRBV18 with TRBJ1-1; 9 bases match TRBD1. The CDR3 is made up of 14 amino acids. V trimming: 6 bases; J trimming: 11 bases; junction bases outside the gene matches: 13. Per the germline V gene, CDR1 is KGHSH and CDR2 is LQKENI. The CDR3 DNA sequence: TGTGCCAGCTCTAGAGGGACAGGGTCCGGTGTGGCTTTCTTT. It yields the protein CASSRGTGSGVAFF. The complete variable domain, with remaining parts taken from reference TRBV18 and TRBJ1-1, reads NAGVMQNPRHLVRRRGQEARLRCSPMKGHSHVYWYRQLPEEGLKFMVYLQKENIIDESGMPKERFSAEFPKEGPSILRIQQVVRGDSAAYFCASSRGTGSGVAFFGQGTRLTVV.

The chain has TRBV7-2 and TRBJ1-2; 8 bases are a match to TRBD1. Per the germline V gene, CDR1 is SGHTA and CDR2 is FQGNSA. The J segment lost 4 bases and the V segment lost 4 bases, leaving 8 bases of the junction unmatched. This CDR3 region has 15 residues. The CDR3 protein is CASSWLRGPPYGYTF. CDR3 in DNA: TGTGCCAGCAGCTGGCTCAGGGGGCCACCCTATGGCTACACCTTC.

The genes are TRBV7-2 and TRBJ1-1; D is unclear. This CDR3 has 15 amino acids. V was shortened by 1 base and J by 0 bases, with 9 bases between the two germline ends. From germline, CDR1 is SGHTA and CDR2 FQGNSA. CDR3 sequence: CASSLEGAVNTEAFF. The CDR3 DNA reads TGTGCCAGCAGCTTAGAAGGAGCCGTGAACACTGAAGCTTTCTTT.

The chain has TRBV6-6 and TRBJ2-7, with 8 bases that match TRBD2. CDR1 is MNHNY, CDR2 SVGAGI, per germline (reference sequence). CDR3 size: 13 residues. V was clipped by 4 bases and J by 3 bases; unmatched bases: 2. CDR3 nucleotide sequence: TGTGCCAGCAGTTTAGCGGGGAGCTACGAGCAGTACTTC. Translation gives CASSLAGSYEQYF.

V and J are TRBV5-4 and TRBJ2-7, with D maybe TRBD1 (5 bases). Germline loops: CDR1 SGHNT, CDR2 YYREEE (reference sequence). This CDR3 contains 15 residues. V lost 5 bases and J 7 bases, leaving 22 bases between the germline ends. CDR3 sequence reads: CASSSRSVGPREQYF. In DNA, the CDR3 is TGTGCCAGCAGTTCACGCAGCGTGGGGCCTCGGGAGCAGTACTTC.

The CDR3 nucleotides are TGCGCCAGCAGCCAAGCTAGCGGGAGTTACAATGAGCAGTTCTTC. It translates to CASSQASGSYNEQFF. This sequence joins TRBV5-1 and TRBJ2-1, with 10 bases matching TRBD2. Germline lookup yields CDR1 SGHRS and CDR2 YFSETQ. This CDR3 has 15 amino acids. V was clipped by 4 bases and J by 4 bases; unmatched bases: 5.

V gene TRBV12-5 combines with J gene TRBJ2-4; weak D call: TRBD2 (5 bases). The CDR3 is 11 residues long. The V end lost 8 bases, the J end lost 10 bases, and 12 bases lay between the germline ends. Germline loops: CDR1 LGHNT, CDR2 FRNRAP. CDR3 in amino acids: CASSGWEIQYF. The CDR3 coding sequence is TGTGCTAGTTCTGGGTGGGAGATTCAGTACTTC. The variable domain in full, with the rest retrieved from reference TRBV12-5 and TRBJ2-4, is DARVTQTPRHKVTEMGQEVTMRCQPILGHNTVFWYRQTMMQGLELLAYFRNRAPLDDSGMPKDRFSAEMPDATLATLKIQPSEPRDSAVYFCASSGWEIQYFGAGTRLSVL.

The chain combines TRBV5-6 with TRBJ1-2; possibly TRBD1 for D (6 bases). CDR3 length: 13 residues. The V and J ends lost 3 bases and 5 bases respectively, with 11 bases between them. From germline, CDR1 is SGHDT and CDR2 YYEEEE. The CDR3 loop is CASSSTGWYGYTF. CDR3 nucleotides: TGTGCCAGCAGCTCCACAGGGTGGTATGGCTACACCTTC.

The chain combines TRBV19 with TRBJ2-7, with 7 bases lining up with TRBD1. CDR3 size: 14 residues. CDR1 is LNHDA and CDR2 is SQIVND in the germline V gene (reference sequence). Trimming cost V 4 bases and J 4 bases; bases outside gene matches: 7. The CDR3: CASSRTGTVYEQYF. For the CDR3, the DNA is TGTGCCAGTAGTAGAACCGGGACAGTGTACGAGCAGTACTTC.

The CDR3 DNA is TGTGCCAGCAGTTACACGGGGGCGGGGGTGTCCAACGTCCTGACTTTC. Translated: CASSYTGAGVSNVLTF. V usage is TRBV6-2 or TRBV6-3 and J usage is TRBJ2-6; maybe TRBD2 (7 bases). The V and J ends lost 2 bases and 8 bases respectively, with 16 bases between them. CDR1 and CDR2 (germline): MNHEY, SVGEGT. The CDR3 runs to 16 residues.